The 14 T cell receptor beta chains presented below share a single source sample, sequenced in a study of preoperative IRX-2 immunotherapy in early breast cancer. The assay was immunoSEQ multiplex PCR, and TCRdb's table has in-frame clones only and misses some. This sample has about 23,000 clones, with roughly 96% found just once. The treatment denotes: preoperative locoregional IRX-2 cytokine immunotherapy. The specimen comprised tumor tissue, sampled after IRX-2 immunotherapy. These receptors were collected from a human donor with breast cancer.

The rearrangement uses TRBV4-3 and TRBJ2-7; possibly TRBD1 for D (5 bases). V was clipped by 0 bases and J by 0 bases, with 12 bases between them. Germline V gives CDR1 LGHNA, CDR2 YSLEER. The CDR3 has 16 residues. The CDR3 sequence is CASSQDVGRVSYEQYF. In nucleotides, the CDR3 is TGCGCCAGCAGCCAAGACGTGGGGCGCGTCTCCTACGAGCAGTACTTC.

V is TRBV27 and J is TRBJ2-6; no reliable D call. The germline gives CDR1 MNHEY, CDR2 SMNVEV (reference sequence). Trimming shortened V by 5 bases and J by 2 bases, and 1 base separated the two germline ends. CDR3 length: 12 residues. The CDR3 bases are TGTGCCAGCAGTACTGGGGCCAACGTCCTGACTTTC. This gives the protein CASSTGANVLTF.

CDR3 nucleotide sequence: TGTGCCAGCAGCTTAGGGCAGGGCTCGAACACCGGGGAGCTGTTTTTT. This gives the protein CASSLGQGSNTGELFF. The J gene is TRBJ2-2, the V gene TRBV7-9; tentatively, D is TRBD1 (5 bases). V lost 1 base and J 0 bases, leaving 9 bases between the germline ends. Germline CDR1 and CDR2: SEHNR and FQNEAQ (reference sequence). This CDR3 comprises 16 residues.

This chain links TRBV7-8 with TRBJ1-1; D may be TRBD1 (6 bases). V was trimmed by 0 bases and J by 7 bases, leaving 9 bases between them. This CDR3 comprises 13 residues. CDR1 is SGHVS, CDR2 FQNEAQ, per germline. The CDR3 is CASSLAGGDEAFF. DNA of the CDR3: TGTGCCAGCAGCTTAGCAGGGGGGGATGAAGCTTTCTTT.

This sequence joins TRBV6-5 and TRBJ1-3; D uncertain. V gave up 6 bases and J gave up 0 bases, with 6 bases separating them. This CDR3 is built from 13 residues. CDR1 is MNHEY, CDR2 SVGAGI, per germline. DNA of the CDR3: TGTGCCAGCAGCCTGGACTCTGGAAACACCATATATTTT. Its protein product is CASSLDSGNTIYF.

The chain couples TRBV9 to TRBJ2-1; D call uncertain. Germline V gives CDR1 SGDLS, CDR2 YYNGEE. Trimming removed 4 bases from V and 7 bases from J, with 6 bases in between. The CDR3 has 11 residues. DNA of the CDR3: TGTGCCAGCAGCTTGGGGAATGAGCAGTTCTTC. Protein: CASSLGNEQFF.

The CDR3 here is CASSLEGRGTQYF. In DNA, the CDR3 is TGTGCCAGCAGCTTGGAGGGCCGGGGGACCCAGTACTTC. The chain carries TRBV5-4 and TRBJ2-5, with D maybe TRBD2 (5 bases). Trimming stripped 0 bases from V and 7 bases from J, with 10 bases between. Germline V gene lookup returns CDR1 SGHNT and CDR2 YYREEE (reference sequence). This CDR3 comprises 13 residues.

The CDR3 region is CASSFPTTESNEQFF. In DNA, the CDR3 is TGTGCCAGCAGCTTCCCCACAACGGAATCAAATGAGCAGTTCTTC. The chain combines TRBV5-4 with TRBJ2-1; D is unresolved. V was shortened by 2 bases and J by 7 bases, with 16 bases between the two germline ends. The CDR3 is made up of 15 amino acids. The germline V gene encodes CDR1 SGHNT and CDR2 YYREEE (reference sequence). Using reference TRBV5-4 and TRBJ2-1 for the parts outside the CDR3, the full variable domain is ETGVTQSPTHLIKTRGQQVTLRCSSQSGHNTVSWYQQALGQGPQFIFQYYREEENGRGNFPPRFSGLQFPNYSSELNVNALELDDSALYLCASSFPTTESNEQFFGPGTRLTVL.

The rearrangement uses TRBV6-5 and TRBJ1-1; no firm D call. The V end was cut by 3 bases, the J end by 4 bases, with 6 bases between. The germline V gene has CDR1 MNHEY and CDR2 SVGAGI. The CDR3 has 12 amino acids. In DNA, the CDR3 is TGTGCCAGCAGTTATGGGAGCACTGAAGCTTTCTTT. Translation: CASSYGSTEAFF.

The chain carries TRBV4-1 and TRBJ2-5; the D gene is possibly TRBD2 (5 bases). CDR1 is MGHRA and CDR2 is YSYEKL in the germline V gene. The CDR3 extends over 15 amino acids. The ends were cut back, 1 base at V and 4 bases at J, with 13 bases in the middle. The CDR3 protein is CASSQGGGPLETQYF. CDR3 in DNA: TGCGCCAGCAGCCAAGGAGGAGGACCTCTAGAGACCCAGTACTTC.

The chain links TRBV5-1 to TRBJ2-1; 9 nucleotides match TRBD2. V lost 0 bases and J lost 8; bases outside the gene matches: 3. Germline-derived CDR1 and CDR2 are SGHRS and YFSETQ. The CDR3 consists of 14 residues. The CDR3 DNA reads TGCGCCAGCAGCTTGGTAGCGGGAGTCCATGAGCAGTTCTTC. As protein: CASSLVAGVHEQFF.

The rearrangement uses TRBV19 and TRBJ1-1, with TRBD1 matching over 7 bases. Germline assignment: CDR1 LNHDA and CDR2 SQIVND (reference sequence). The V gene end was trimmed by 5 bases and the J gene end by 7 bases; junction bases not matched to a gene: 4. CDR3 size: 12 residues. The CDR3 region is CASSQRDSEAFF. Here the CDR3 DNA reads TGTGCCAGTAGTCAACGGGACAGTGAAGCTTTCTTT.

The CDR3 coding sequence is TGTGCCAGCAGCTTGGCACCGGGCGGGGAGCCCCAGCATTTT. Translation gives CASSLAPGGEPQHF. The V call is TRBV5-6, the J call TRBJ1-5; D remains unclear. V lost 0 bases and J 8 bases, leaving 12 bases between the germline ends. The CDR3 consists of 14 residues. The germline gives CDR1 SGHDT, CDR2 YYEEEE.

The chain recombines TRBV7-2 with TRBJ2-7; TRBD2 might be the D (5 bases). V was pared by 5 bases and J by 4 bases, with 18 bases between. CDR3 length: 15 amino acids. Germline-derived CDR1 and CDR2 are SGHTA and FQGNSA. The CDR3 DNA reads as TGTGCCAGCAGCCGACTACCCGGAGAGGGTTACGAGCAGTACTTC. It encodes CASSRLPGEGYEQYF.